The 5 T cell receptor beta chains presented below share a single source sample, sequenced in a study of shared clonotypes between healthy human individuals. Repertoires were generated with immunoSEQ multiplex PCR, while TCRdb's copy carries only in-frame clones and drops some. The data hold fewer than 200,000 clones, with 90% to 95% observed a single time. Sequencing was done on a sample of naive CD4+ T cells sorted from blood. Subset indicated: CD45RA+ positively selected. The receptors come from a woman in her 30s in good health.

The gene calls are TRBV28 and TRBJ2-3; D is ambiguous. Germline CDR1 and CDR2: MDHEN and SYDVKM. This CDR3 is 12 amino acids long. The V and J ends lost 10 bases and 0 bases respectively, with 8 bases between them. This CDR3 reads CAISGSTDTQYF. CDR3 DNA: TGTGCCATTTCGGGTAGCACAGATACGCAGTATTTT.

V is TRBV15 and J is TRBJ2-1; TRBD2 matches 7 bases. The germline V gene encodes CDR1 LNHNV and CDR2 YYDKDF (reference sequence). The CDR3 spans 15 residues. V was pared by 3 bases and J by 9 bases, with 11 bases of the junction left unmatched. The CDR3 region is CATSSGGRARGEQFF. CDR3 DNA sequence: TGTGCCACCAGCAGCGGAGGGAGGGCCCGCGGTGAGCAGTTCTTC.

This chain links TRBV18 with TRBJ2-3; D call uncertain. The CDR3 contains 16 residues. Germline CDR1 KGHSH, CDR2 LQKENI. The germline V and J ends were trimmed by 3 bases and 2 bases, with 15 bases remaining between them. CDR3 amino acids: CASSPTPPGVTDTQYF. CDR3 nucleotide sequence: TGTGCCAGCTCACCCACCCCGCCCGGTGTCACAGATACGCAGTATTTT. The full variable domain, completed using reference TRBV18 and TRBJ2-3, is NAGVMQNPRHLVRRRGQEARLRCSPMKGHSHVYWYRQLPEEGLKFMVYLQKENIIDESGMPKERFSAEFPKEGPSILRIQQVVRGDSAAYFCASSPTPPGVTDTQYFGPGTRLTVL.

This clone occurred once. The chain couples TRBV10-3 to TRBJ2-1, with 16 nucleotides matching TRBD2. Germline-derived CDR1 and CDR2 are ENHRY and SYGVKD. The CDR3 consists of 15 residues. V shed 8 bases and J 7 bases; nucleotides not matched to a gene: 5. The CDR3 DNA sequence: TGTGCCATCGGGACTAGCGGGAGGGGGGCAAATGAGCAGTTCTTC. As protein: CAIGTSGRGANEQFF.

The V gene is TRBV18, the J gene TRBJ2-5; D might be TRBD1 (6 bases). CDR1 and CDR2 (germline): KGHSH, LQKENI. The V gene lost 3 bases and the J gene lost 5 bases, with 19 bases spanning the gap. This CDR3 is built from 16 residues. The CDR3 region is CASSPSQSGAIETQYF. The CDR3 DNA follows: TGTGCCAGCTCACCTAGTCAGTCAGGGGCGATTGAGACCCAGTACTTC.